These T cell receptor beta chains were read from a single sample in a study of T cells after yellow fever vaccination. In TCRdb, the 5' RACE reads were re-called with MiXCR into one record per CDR3 protein. The table has around 320,000 distinct CDR3 sequences, approximately 4% seen once; the top ten hold 15% to 20%. Sequenced here: PBMCs, sampled 15 days after the yellow fever booster vaccination. These receptor sequences come from a man in his late teens or twenties who received the YFV17D yellow fever vaccine. CDR3s include the opening cysteine and the closing phenylalanine or tryptophan. The D gene is left open where the match is weak. Clone size is not always given. Where it is, it says once, few, many or a class for expanded clones.

V	size	D	J	DNA	CDR3
TRBV5-1	few	.	TRBJ2-1	TGCGCCAGCAGCTATGGGAGAAATGAGCAGTTCTTC	CASSYGRNEQFF
TRBV6-5	.	.	TRBJ2-1	TGTGCCAGCTCCCCGGGGGAGGCCTATGAGCAGTTCTTC	CASSPGEAYEQFF
TRBV30	.	.	TRBJ1-5	TGTGCCTGGAGTCTAGGGTTTGATCAGCCCCAGCATTTT	CAWSLGFDQPQHF
TRBV4-2	.	TRBD1	TRBJ2-7	TGTGCCAGCAGCCAAGAGGGGACAGGGGGAATCTACGAGCAGTACTTC	CASSQEGTGGIYEQYF
TRBV5-1	few	.	TRBJ2-2	TGCGCCAGCAGCTTGGTTGGCACCTACGGCGGGGAGCTGTTTTTT	CASSLVGTYGGELFF
TRBV7-9	many	.	TRBJ2-3	TGTGCCAGCAGCAGGGAAACAGATACGCAGTATTTT	CASSRETDTQYF
TRBV29-1	few	.	TRBJ1-2	TGCAGCGTTGACGAGCTGAGCTATGGCTACACCTTC	CSVDELSYGYTF
TRBV20-1	many	.	TRBJ2-3	TGCAGTGCTCGGAGCGGGCCTGGCACAGATACGCAGTATTTT	CSARSGPGTDTQYF
TRBV9	.	.	TRBJ1-5	TGTGCCAGCAACCCCGGCCCGGTCGGTCAGCCCCAGCATTTT	CASNPGPVGQPQHF
TRBV6-5	few	TRBD1	TRBJ2-3	TGTGCCAGCAGTTACTCGACAGGGGGGGCCACAGATACGCAGTATTTT	CASSYSTGGATDTQYF
TRBV5-4	.	.	TRBJ2-3	TGTGCCAGCAGCTCTAGCAGAAGCACAGATACGCAGTATTTT	CASSSSRSTDTQYF
TRBV4-3	.	TRBD1	TRBJ2-5	TGCGCCAGCAGCCGAGAGACAGGGGGCCAAGAGACCCAGTACTTC	CASSRETGGQETQYF
TRBV10-3	many	.	TRBJ1-5	TGTGCCATCAGTGAGTCGCCTGGGGGGCAGCCCCAGCATTTT	CAISESPGGQPQHF
TRBV5-1	.	.	TRBJ2-2	TGCGCCAGTACTCTAACCTCCGCCGGGGAGCTGTTTTTT	CASTLTSAGELFF
TRBV21-1	many	.	TRBJ1-6	TGTGCCAGCAGCGTAACCAGGACAGGGGGCCGGCGGAATTCACCCCTCCACTTT	CASSVTRTGGRRNSPLHF
TRBV10-3	many	.	TRBJ1-1	TGTGCCATCAGTGAGGGAGCCGAGTTCGCTGAAGCTTTCTTT	CAISEGAEFAEAFF
TRBV5-5	many	.	TRBJ1-1	TGTGCCAGCAGCCTACCACCCAGGGGGAACACTGAAGCTTTCTTT	CASSLPPRGNTEAFF
TRBV9	many	.	TRBJ2-4	TGTGCCAGCAGCCCCGACTTGACAGGCGGGACAGACATTCAGTACTTC	CASSPDLTGGTDIQYF
TRBV6-5	few	.	TRBJ2-3	TGTGCCAGCAGTTACTCCAGGACAGACCCAGATACGCAGTATTTT	CASSYSRTDPDTQYF
TRBV20-1	many	.	TRBJ2-2	TGCAGTGCTAGAGGACCGCTTTACACCGGGGAGCTGTTTTTT	CSARGPLYTGELFF
TRBV7-2	many	TRBD1	TRBJ1-3	TGTGCCAGCAGCTTAGAGGGACAGGGCCCATTCTCTGGAAACACCATATATTTT	CASSLEGQGPFSGNTIYF
TRBV7-2	many	.	TRBJ1-1	TGTGCCAGCAGCTTAGTAAAGGGATTAAACACTGAAGCTTTCTTT	CASSLVKGLNTEAFF
TRBV6-5	many	.	TRBJ1-5	TGTGCCAGCAGTTCGAGGGATGCGGTTGATAGCAATCAGCCCCAGCATTTT	CASSSRDAVDSNQPQHF
TRBV5-6	many	.	TRBJ2-1	TGTGCCAGCAGCTTGCGTCCAGGAGCCTACAATGAGCAGTTCTTC	CASSLRPGAYNEQFF
TRBV5-1	.	TRBD1	TRBJ1-1	TGCGCCAGCAGCTTTCACGGACAGGGGAGGGCTGAAGCTTTCTTT	CASSFHGQGRAEAFF
TRBV18	.	.	TRBJ2-3	TGTGCCAGCTCACCATTGAATACGGGGCAGGATACGCAGTATTTT	CASSPLNTGQDTQYF
TRBV7-2	few	TRBD2	TRBJ2-3	TGTGCCAGCAGCCCGGGGGGGAGGAGGGATACGCAGTATTTT	CASSPGGRRDTQYF
TRBV4-3	many	.	TRBJ1-1	TGCGCCAGCAGCCACAAGAACACTGAAGCTTTCTTT	CASSHKNTEAFF
TRBV9	few	TRBD2	TRBJ2-1	TGTGCCAGCAGCGGGGGACTAGCAAATGAGCAGTTCTTC	CASSGGLANEQFF
TRBV4-1	few	TRBD1	TRBJ1-1	TGCGCCAGCAGCACAGAAGAACACAGGGGAGAAGCTTTCTTT	CASSTEEHRGEAFF
TRBV29-1	many	.	TRBJ1-5	TGCAGCGTTTCAGATCCTAATCAGCCCCAGCATTTT	CSVSDPNQPQHF
TRBV4-3	many	TRBD2	TRBJ2-5	TGCGCCAGCGCCAGGGCTAGCGGGGGAAACCAAGAGACCCAGTACTTC	CASARASGGNQETQYF
TRBV6-6	few	.	TRBJ1-2	TGTGCCAGCAGATCGACAGACCGCTATGGCTACACCTTC	CASRSTDRYGYTF
TRBV10-2	many	.	TRBJ1-5	TGCGCCACCAGCGGGGTGGGGGCTCCTCAGCCCCAGCATTTT	CATSGVGAPQPQHF
TRBV4-2	many	.	TRBJ2-2	TGTGCCAGCAGACTAGCAGGTTCAACCTCCGGGGAGCTGTTTTTT	CASRLAGSTSGELFF
TRBV12-3/TRBV12-4	many	.	TRBJ2-3	TGTGCCAGCACCTTAGGTGGGACCAGCACCCGTGATACGCAGTATTTT	CASTLGGTSTRDTQYF
TRBV9	many	TRBD2	TRBJ2-3	TGTGCCAGCAGCGCCCCCGGGACTAGCGGGGGAATCACAGATACGCAGTATTTT	CASSAPGTSGGITDTQYF
TRBV7-2	few	TRBD1	TRBJ1-5	TGTGCCAGCAGCTTACGCCCGGCAGGACAGGGTATGGGTCAGCCCCAGCATTTT	CASSLRPAGQGMGQPQHF
TRBV4-3	many	.	TRBJ2-3	TGCGCCAGCAGCCGAGAGTCGCGACAGGTCACAGATACGCAGTATTTT	CASSRESRQVTDTQYF
TRBV7-9	many	.	TRBJ2-5	TGTGCCAGCAGCTTAGTGGGAGCGGGTGAGACCCAGTACTTC	CASSLVGAGETQYF
TRBV7-3	many	TRBD1	TRBJ1-6	TGTGCCAGCAGCTTAATAGCTCCGGGACAGGGGACCCATTCACCCCTCCACTTT	CASSLIAPGQGTHSPLHF
TRBV5-4	.	.	TRBJ2-1	TGTGCCAGCAGCTTGGCGACAGCCTCCTACAATGAGCAGTTCTTC	CASSLATASYNEQFF